The clone carrying this T cell receptor beta chain was counted a single time. Its target is not known. Primers for the PCR totalled 60 Vbeta and 13 Jbeta. Libraries were prepared by immunoSEQ multiplex PCR; TCRdb keeps only in-frame clonotypes and omits some of them. The sample records roughly 72,000 clones, around 70% being singletons. These data originate in a study of cytomegalovirus exposure and HLA in healthy donors. Overall study context: Sequencing of 150 million to 200 million T cells in an earlier analysis found 100 million or so unique TCR beta sequences.

Whole-study findings and limits: As confirmed in vitro, three CMV-associated chains were specific for CMV antigens. A link between a missense DCLRE1C variant and TCR beta V- and J-gene trimming emerged from a later analysis. The authors reported that TCR beta sequences could predict HLA-A and HLA-B alleles. These predictions were accurate for most subjects in the first cohort.

The CDR3 is 13 amino acids. Germline lookup yields CDR1 ENHRY and CDR2 SYGVKD. With 2 bases removed from V and 6 bases from J, the gap between germline ends came to 8 bases. This chain connects TRBV10-3 to TRBJ1-5, with D maybe TRBD1 (5 bases). This receptor was obtained from a human donor in good health. The sequenced sample was PBMCs. The CDR3 sequence is CAISEGGGQPQHF. DNA of the CDR3: TGTGCCATCAGTGAGGGGGGGGGTCAGCCCCAGCATTTT.